Each of the 10 T cell receptor beta chains below was sequenced from the same sample in a study of T-cell memory formation after mild COVID-19 (dated by TCRdb to the early 2020s). Libraries were built with 5' RACE. This sample was sequenced with an Illumina NovaSeq 6000. The raw public data were reprocessed by TCRdb itself: fastp quality trimming at Q25, MiXCR clonotype calling, in-frame beta chains only. Duplicate CDR3 protein sequences are folded into a single record with the most common DNA and genes. The table for this sample lists 250,000 to 300,000 distinct CDR3 sequences; roughly 15% of them were counted only once. In total, the top ten clones hold over 20% of the sample. Sequencing input: PBMCs or a T cell subset sorted from them (not recorded which). These receptor sequences come from a young man who had mild COVID-19 (a few samples of this study predate the infection). The sample titles of this study are shuffled in the database, so cell type and time point are left out; the donor was told from shared clones.

This clonotype has a handful of counts. This rearrangement joins TRBV7-2 to TRBJ1-1; TRBD1 is a possible D gene (6 bases). The CDR3 has 14 residues. From germline, CDR1 is SGHTA and CDR2 FQGNSA. Deletions cut 1 base from V and 11 bases from J, with 17 bases between. CDR3 amino acids: CASSLGQGLKRAFF. The CDR3 nucleotides read TGTGCCAGCAGCTTAGGCCAGGGGCTTAAGCGTGCTTTCTTT.

This sequence joins TRBV21-1 and TRBJ2-3; the DNA was not used to check the table's D call, TRBD2. TRBV21-1 corresponds to a pseudogene. This CDR3 has 16 residues. The CDR3 protein is CASGQLAGGPRDTQYF. The CDR3 bases are TGTGCCAGCGGCCAACTAGCGGGAGGGCCTCGGGATACGCAGTATTTT.

V is TRBV28 and J is TRBJ2-4; D is tentatively TRBD1 or TRBD2 (5 bases each). The germline V gene encodes CDR1 MDHEN and CDR2 SYDVKM. This CDR3 region has 15 residues. The V end was cut by 2 bases, the J end by 8 bases, with 16 bases between. DNA for the CDR3: TGTGCCAGCAGTTTAATTTTTCAGGGAGCACACATTCAGTACTTC. Translation: CASSLIFQGAHIQYF.

This clonotype showed up just a few times. The chain couples TRBV10-3 to TRBJ1-4; tentative D call: TRBD1 (5 bases). Looked up from germline, CDR1 is ENHRY and CDR2 is SYGVKD. CDR3 length: 15 amino acids. The V end lost 2 bases, the J end lost 11 bases, and 18 bases lay between the germline ends. The chain's CDR3 is CAISESRQIRGKLFF. Written as DNA, the CDR3 is TGTGCCATCAGTGAGAGTCGGCAGATCCGGGGGAAACTGTTTTTT.

CDR3 region: CATSDLAGGNFEQFF. CDR3 DNA sequence: TGTGCCACCAGTGATTTGGCAGGGGGCAATTTTGAGCAGTTCTTC. This rearrangement joins TRBV24-1 to TRBJ2-1; 8 bases are shared with TRBD1. The CDR3 is made up of 15 amino acids. V shed 0 bases and J 9 bases; nucleotides not matched to a gene: 6. Per germline, CDR1 KGHDR and CDR2 SFDVKD.

Only a few counts were recorded for this clonotype. The chain uses TRBV19 and TRBJ2-3, with D possibly being TRBD2 (6 bases). The V gene lost 9 bases and the J gene lost 1 base, with 17 bases spanning the gap. In germline, CDR1 is LNHDA, CDR2 SQIVND (reference sequence). The CDR3 contains 15 residues. As DNA, the CDR3 is TGTGCCAGCTCCCAGGTCGGGGGTCGCACAGATACGCAGTATTTT. Translated: CASSQVGGRTDTQYF.

J is TRBJ1-1 and V is TRBV5-1, with TRBD1 identical over 9 bases. The V and J ends lost 6 bases and 1 base, in that order; junction bases with no gene match: 10. This CDR3 has 16 amino acids. CDR1 and CDR2 (germline): SGHRS, YFSETQ. CDR3 in amino acids: CASKIPGQGSNTEAFF. The CDR3 DNA follows: TGCGCCAGCAAGATACCGGGACAGGGTTCGAACACTGAAGCTTTCTTT.

The chain links TRBV29-1 to TRBJ2-1; 8 bases line up with TRBD1. J lost 7 bases, V lost 4 bases, and 12 bases had no gene match. This CDR3 is built from 15 residues. Per germline, CDR1 SQVTM and CDR2 ANQGSEA. The CDR3 reads CSVADRGGFANEQFF. DNA of the CDR3: TGCAGCGTTGCAGACAGGGGCGGTTTCGCGAATGAGCAGTTCTTC.

The table lists this clonotype with many counts. This chain connects TRBV7-3 to TRBJ2-3; D perhaps matches TRBD2 (5 bases). The V end was cut by 5 bases, the J end by 2 bases, with 11 bases between. Germline CDR1 SGHTA, CDR2 FQGTGA. The length of the CDR3 is 14 residues. CDR3 nucleotide sequence: TGTGCCAGCAGCCTATCAGCGGACACAGATACGCAGTATTTT. It encodes CASSLSADTDTQYF.

This clonotype was counted only a few times. The chain recombines TRBV30 with TRBJ2-2, with D possibly called TRBD1 or TRBD2 (5 bases each). This CDR3 spans 13 amino acids. V lost 0 bases, J lost 6 bases, and 8 bases lay in between. Germline V gene sequence: CDR1 GTSNPN, CDR2 SVGIG (reference sequence). CDR3 coding DNA: TGTGCCTGGAGTGTACGAGGGGCCGGGGAGCTGTTTTTT. It is translated as CAWSVRGAGELFF.